Here is one TCR beta chain with its context. V was pared by 5 bases and J by 4 bases, with 15 bases between. This CDR3 is built from 14 residues. Per the germline V gene, CDR1 is KGHSH and CDR2 is LQKENI. Primed by a sample-barcoded 5' primer and a J-beta primer mix, a second PCR proceeded for about 6 to 12 cycles. Via MiXCR, TCRdb re-called the 5' RACE reads, giving one row per CDR3 protein. The table records about 1.4 million distinct CDR3 sequences, approximately 59% of them present only once. Every participating donor contributed 9.5 to 10 milliliters of peripheral blood through a draw. This record belongs to a study of blood T cells in healthy people across ages.

The TCR comes from a man between 18 and 35 years old in good health. The specimen sequenced was blood. The genes are TRBV18 and TRBJ2-7, with D perhaps TRBD1 (5 bases). This chain's CDR3 is CASSSQGQDYEQYF. DNA for the CDR3: TGTGCCAGCTCATCCCAGGGCCAGGATTACGAGCAGTACTTC.